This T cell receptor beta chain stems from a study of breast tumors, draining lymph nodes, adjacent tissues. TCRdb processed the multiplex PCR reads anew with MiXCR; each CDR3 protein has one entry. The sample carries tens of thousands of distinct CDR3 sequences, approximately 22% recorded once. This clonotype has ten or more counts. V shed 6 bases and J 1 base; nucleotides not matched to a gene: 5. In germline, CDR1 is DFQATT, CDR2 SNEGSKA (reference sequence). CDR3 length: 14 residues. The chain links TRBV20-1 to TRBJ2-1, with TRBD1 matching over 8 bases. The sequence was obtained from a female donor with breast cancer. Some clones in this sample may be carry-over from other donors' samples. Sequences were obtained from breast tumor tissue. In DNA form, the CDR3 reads TGCAGTGCAAAGGACAGGGTTTCCTACAATGAGCAGTTCTTC. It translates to CSAKDRVSYNEQFF.